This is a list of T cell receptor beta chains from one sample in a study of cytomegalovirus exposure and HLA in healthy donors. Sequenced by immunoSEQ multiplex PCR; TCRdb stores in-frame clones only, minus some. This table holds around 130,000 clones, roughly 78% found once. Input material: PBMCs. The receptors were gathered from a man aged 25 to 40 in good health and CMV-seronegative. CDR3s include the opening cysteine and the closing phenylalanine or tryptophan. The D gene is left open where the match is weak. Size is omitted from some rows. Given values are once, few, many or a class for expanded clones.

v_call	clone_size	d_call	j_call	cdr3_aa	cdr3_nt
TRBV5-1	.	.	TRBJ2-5	CASSVEGLETQYF	TGCGCCAGCAGCGTGGAGGGGCTGGAGACCCAGTACTTC
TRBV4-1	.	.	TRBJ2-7	CASSQGTRAGEQYF	TGCGCCAGCAGCCAAGGTACCAGGGCGGGAGAGCAGTACTTC
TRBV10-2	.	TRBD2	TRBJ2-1	CASSARTSGGPSSYNEQFF	TGCGCCAGCAGTGCTAGGACTAGCGGGGGTCCTAGCTCCTACAATGAGCAGTTCTTC
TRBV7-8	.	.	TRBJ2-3	CASSLDRAGDTQYF	TGTGCCAGCAGCTTAGACAGGGCCGGAGATACGCAGTATTTT
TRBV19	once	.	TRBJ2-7	CASTPRVGVGYEQYF	TGTGCCAGTACCCCACGGGTAGGCGTGGGCTACGAGCAGTACTTC
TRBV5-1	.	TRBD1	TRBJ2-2	CASSLRTGLTGELFF	TGCGCCAGCAGCCTAAGGACAGGTCTAACCGGGGAGCTGTTTTTT
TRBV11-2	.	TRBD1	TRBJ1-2	CASSSDRGIYGYTF	TGTGCCAGCAGCTCGGACAGGGGGATCTATGGCTACACCTTC
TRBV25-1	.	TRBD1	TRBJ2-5	CASRTGGAETQYF	TGTGCCAGCAGGACAGGGGGCGCCGAGACCCAGTACTTC
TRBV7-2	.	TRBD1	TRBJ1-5	CASSTRGGGGVQPQHF	TGTGCCAGCAGCACCCGGGGGGGAGGGGGCGTTCAGCCCCAGCATTTT
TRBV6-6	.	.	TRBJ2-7	CASRPSGEGTYEQYF	TGTGCCAGCAGACCCTCCGGAGAGGGTACCTACGAGCAGTACTTC
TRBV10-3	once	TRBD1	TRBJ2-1	CAIGRDRDYNEQFF	TGTGCCATCGGCCGGGACAGGGATTACAATGAGCAGTTCTTC
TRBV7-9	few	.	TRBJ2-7	CASSLPGNSYEQYF	TGTGCCAGCAGCTTACCAGGGAATTCCTACGAGCAGTACTTC
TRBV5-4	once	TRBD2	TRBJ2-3	CASSSGLAFHRDTQYF	TGTGCCAGCAGCTCGGGACTAGCGTTCCACCGAGATACGCAGTATTTT
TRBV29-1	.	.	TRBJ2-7	CSVARTQSSYEQYF	TGCAGCGTTGCACGGACTCAAAGCTCCTACGAGCAGTACTTC
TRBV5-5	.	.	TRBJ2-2	CASSLVRAGTGELFF	TGTGCCAGCAGCTTGGTCAGGGCCGGCACCGGGGAGCTGTTTTTT
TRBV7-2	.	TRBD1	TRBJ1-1	CASSLVPGGATEAFF	TGTGCCAGCAGCTTAGTCCCAGGGGGAGCCACTGAAGCTTTCTTT
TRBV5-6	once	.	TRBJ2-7	CASSFSDRHEQYF	TGTGCCAGCAGCTTCTCAGACAGGCACGAGCAGTACTTC
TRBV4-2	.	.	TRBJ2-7	CASSQDTGTDYEQYF	TGTGCCAGCAGCCAAGATACAGGGACCGACTACGAGCAGTACTTC
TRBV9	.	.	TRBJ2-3	CASSVGLFPDTQYF	TGTGCCAGCAGCGTAGGACTTTTCCCAGATACGCAGTATTTT
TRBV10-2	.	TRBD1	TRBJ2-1	CASSRKGQSYNEQFF	TGCGCCAGCAGTAGAAAGGGACAGTCTTACAATGAGCAGTTCTTC
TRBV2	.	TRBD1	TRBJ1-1	CASSEDRGQTEAFF	TGTGCCAGCAGTGAAGACAGGGGGCAGACTGAAGCTTTCTTT
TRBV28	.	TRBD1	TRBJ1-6	CASSLRQGRYSPLHF	TGTGCCAGCAGCCTTCGACAGGGGCGCTATTCACCCCTCCACTTT
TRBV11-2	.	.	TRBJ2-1	CASSLVGRGYNEQFF	TGTGCCAGCAGCTTAGTGGGCAGGGGCTACAATGAGCAGTTCTTC
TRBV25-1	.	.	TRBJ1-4	CASSDTAQGEKLFF	TGTGCCAGCAGTGATACAGCCCAGGGTGAAAAACTGTTTTTT
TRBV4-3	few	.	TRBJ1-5	CASSQEAGSRNQPQHF	TGCGCCAGCAGCCAAGAAGCCGGGTCTCGCAATCAGCCCCAGCATTTT
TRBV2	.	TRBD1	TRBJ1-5	CASSEALRDRVQPQHF	TGTGCCAGCAGTGAAGCGCTTCGGGACAGGGTACAGCCCCAGCATTTT
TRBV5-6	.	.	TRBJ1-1	CASSLVPTGTEAFF	TGTGCCAGCAGCTTGGTTCCCACGGGCACTGAAGCTTTCTTT
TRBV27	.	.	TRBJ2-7	CASSLSLRGAYEQYF	TGTGCCAGCAGTTTATCGTTGCGGGGTGCGTACGAGCAGTACTTC
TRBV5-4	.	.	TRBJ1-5	CASSLDRAGPQHF	TGTGCCAGCAGCTTGGACCGAGCGGGGCCCCAGCATTTT
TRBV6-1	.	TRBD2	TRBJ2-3	CASDERTSGIDTQYF	TGTGCCAGCGATGAACGGACTAGCGGGATAGATACGCAGTATTTT
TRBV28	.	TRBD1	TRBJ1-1	CASSHLQGALTTEAFF	TGTGCCAGCAGTCACCTACAGGGGGCCCTGACCACTGAAGCTTTCTTT
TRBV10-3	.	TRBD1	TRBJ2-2	CAISARTGRDTGELFF	TGTGCCATCAGCGCCCGGACAGGGCGGGACACCGGGGAGCTGTTTTTT
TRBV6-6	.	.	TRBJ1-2	CASSYLAGSYGYTF	TGTGCCAGCAGTTACTTGGCAGGATCCTATGGCTACACCTTC
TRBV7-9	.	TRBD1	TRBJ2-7	CASSVQGYEQYF	TGTGCCAGCAGCGTACAGGGGTACGAGCAGTACTTC
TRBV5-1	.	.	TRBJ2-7	CASSLELLSYEQYF	TGCGCCAGCAGCTTGGAACTCCTTTCCTACGAGCAGTACTTC
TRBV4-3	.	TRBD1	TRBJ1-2	CASSQERGGYYGYTF	TGCGCCAGCAGCCAAGAGAGAGGGGGCTACTATGGCTACACCTTC
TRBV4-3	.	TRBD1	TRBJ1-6	CASSQGSGDRNSPLHF	TGCGCCAGCAGCCAAGGGTCCGGGGACAGAAATTCACCCCTCCACTTT
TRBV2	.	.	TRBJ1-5	CASNTGGFGQPQHF	TGTGCCAGCAATACGGGGGGCTTTGGTCAGCCCCAGCATTTT
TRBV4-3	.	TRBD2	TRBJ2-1	CASSQASGGTSSSYNEQFF	TGCGCCAGCAGCCAAGCTAGCGGGGGGACTTCGAGCTCCTACAATGAGCAGTTCTTC
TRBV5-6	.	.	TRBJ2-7	CASIISDKTRHEQYF	TGTGCCAGCATCATTTCGGACAAAACCCGACACGAGCAGTACTTC
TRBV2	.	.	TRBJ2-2	CASGHYTGELFF	TGTGCCAGCGGACACTACACCGGGGAGCTGTTTTTT
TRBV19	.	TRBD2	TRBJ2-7	CASSIFRRGGYEQYF	TGTGCCAGTAGTATATTTCGGCGGGGGGGCTACGAGCAGTACTTC
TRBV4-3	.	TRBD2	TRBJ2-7	CASSQDTGAGEEQYF	TGCGCCAGCAGCCAAGATACGGGAGCGGGAGAAGAGCAGTACTTC
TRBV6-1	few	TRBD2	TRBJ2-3	CASRAGGGTDTQYF	TGTGCCAGCAGGGCGGGGGGAGGCACAGATACGCAGTATTTT
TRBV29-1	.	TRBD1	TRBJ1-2	CSGGTANYGYTF	TGCAGCGGTGGGACAGCTAACTATGGCTACACCTTC
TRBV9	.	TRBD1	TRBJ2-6	CASSVGSGGFSGANVLTF	TGTGCCAGCAGCGTAGGGTCAGGGGGCTTTTCTGGGGCCAACGTCCTGACTTTC